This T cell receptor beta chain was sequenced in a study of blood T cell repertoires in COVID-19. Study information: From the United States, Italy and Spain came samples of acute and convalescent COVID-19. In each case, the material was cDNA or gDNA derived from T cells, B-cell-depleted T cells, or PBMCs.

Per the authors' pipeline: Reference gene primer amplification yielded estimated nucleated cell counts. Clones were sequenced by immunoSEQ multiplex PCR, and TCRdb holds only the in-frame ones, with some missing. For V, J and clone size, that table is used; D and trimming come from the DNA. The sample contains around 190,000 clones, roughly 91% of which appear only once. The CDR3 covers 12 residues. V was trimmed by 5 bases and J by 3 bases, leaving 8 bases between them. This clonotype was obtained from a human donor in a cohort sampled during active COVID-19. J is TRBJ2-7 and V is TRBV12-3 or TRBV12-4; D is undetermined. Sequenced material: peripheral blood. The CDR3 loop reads CASSVTGYEQYF. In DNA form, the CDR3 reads TGTGCCAGCAGTGTGACTGGCTACGAGCAGTACTTC.